The rows below give T cell receptor beta chains drawn from one sample of a study of blood T cell repertoires in COVID-19. Sequencing was performed with immunoSEQ multiplex PCR; in TCRdb, only in-frame clones are kept and a portion is missing. The sample shows 160,000 or so clones, over 70% of them seen only once. Material for sequencing was PBMCs or T cells enriched from blood (not recorded which). The receptors were sampled from a woman in her thirties or forties with acute COVID-19. CDR3s include the opening cysteine and the closing phenylalanine or tryptophan. D genes are given only for firm matches. Size is omitted from some rows. Given values are once, few, many or a class for expanded clones.

>TRBV19|.|.|TRBJ1-2
TGTGCCAGTAGTTCTGGGAGCGGTGCGAGCTATGGCTACACCTTC
CASSSGSGASYGYTF
>TRBV5-1|TRBD2|.|TRBJ2-7
TGCGCCAGCAGCGGGCTAGCGGGAGGAGACTACGAGCAGTACTTC
CASSGLAGGDYEQYF
>TRBV11-2|.|once|TRBJ1-6
TGTGCCAGCAGCTCGGTTACAGGTTCACCCCTCCACTTT
CASSSVTGSPLHF
>TRBV7-6|TRBD2|once|TRBJ2-1
TGTGCCAGCAGCTTAGACGGGGGAGGGCCTGGTGAGCAGTTCTTC
CASSLDGGGPGEQFF
>TRBV7-2|.|.|TRBJ1-1
TGTGCCAGCAGCCCCGGAACGACATGGAACACTGAAGCTTTCTTT
CASSPGTTWNTEAFF
>TRBV7-2|.|.|TRBJ2-3
TGTGCCAGCAGCTTAGTCGGGGGAGGCGATACGCAGTATTTT
CASSLVGGGDTQYF
>TRBV7-9|TRBD1|.|TRBJ1-6
TGTGCCAGCAGCCGATGGACAGGGAGGGGGGAATCTTCACCCCTCCACTTT
CASSRWTGRGESSPLHF
>TRBV6-1|TRBD1|.|TRBJ1-2
TGTGCCAGCAGGCAGGGGGAAGGGGGCGGCTACACCTTC
CASRQGEGGGYTF
>TRBV5-4|TRBD2|.|TRBJ2-6
TGTGCCAGCAGCCCCCCCGGGGGGATCGGGGCCAACGTCCTGACTTTC
CASSPPGGIGANVLTF
>TRBV18|.|.|TRBJ2-3
TGTGCCAGCTCACCATGGGAGTCAATCACAGATACGCAGTATTTT
CASSPWESITDTQYF
>TRBV7-8|.|.|TRBJ2-7
TGTGCCAGCAGCTTAGGGAGGAGTAGCGGCAGGACCTACGAGCAGTACTTC
CASSLGRSSGRTYEQYF
>TRBV6-5|.|.|TRBJ2-5
TGTGCCAGCAGTTGGAGCGGGAGAGGGGGCGAGACCCAGTACTTC
CASSWSGRGGETQYF
>TRBV6-5|TRBD2|.|TRBJ2-7
TGTGCCAGCACCCAAGGAGAACTAGCGGAGTACGAGCAGTACTTC
CASTQGELAEYEQYF
>TRBV12-5|.|.|TRBJ1-2
TGTGCTAGTGGTTTGTCCTACGACTATGGCTACACCTTC
CASGLSYDYGYTF
>TRBV30|.|.|TRBJ1-3
TGTGCCTGGTTGTCGGGTGGAAACACCATATATTTT
CAWLSGGNTIYF
>TRBV5-4|TRBD1|.|TRBJ1-1
TGTGCCAGCAGCTTACCCGACAGGGTGAACACTGAAGCTTTCTTT
CASSLPDRVNTEAFF
>TRBV19|.|many|TRBJ1-1
TGTGCCAGTAGTGAGGCAGGGACACCGAACACTGAAGCTTTCTTT
CASSEAGTPNTEAFF
>TRBV4-2|.|.|TRBJ2-3
TGTGCCAGCAGCCAGACCTCGGGGATGGGCTACGGGAGACCCCCAGATACGCAGTATTTT
CASSQTSGMGYGRPPDTQYF
>TRBV5-5|TRBD2|.|TRBJ2-2
TGTGCCAGCAGCTTGACCCCAGGGAAGCTAGCGGGAGGCCCCGGGGAGCTGTTTTTT
CASSLTPGKLAGGPGELFF
>TRBV5-6|TRBD2|.|TRBJ2-7
TGTGCCAGCAGCATGACACCGGGACTAGCGGGAGCAGCCTACGAGCAGTACTTC
CASSMTPGLAGAAYEQYF